The clone carrying this T cell receptor (beta chain) came up many times. What it recognizes is unknown. As part of library construction, unique molecular identifiers were attached to individual cDNA molecules. Each CDR3 protein is one row after TCRdb ran MiXCR on the 5' RACE reads. The sample yields roughly 97,000 distinct CDR3 sequences, approximately 10% seen once. This entry is derived from a study of early T cells in non-severe SARS-CoV-2 infection. Study in general: Alpha and beta chains were unpaired, from unsorted whole-blood bulk RNA. Whole-study findings and limits: VDJdb matching, biased toward anti-spike CD8 responses, missed private and CD4 specificities.

V gave up 10 bases and J gave up 5 bases; unmatched junction bases: 12. Per germline, CDR1 SGHRS and CDR2 YFSETQ. This CDR3 has 14 amino acids. The chain employs TRBV5-1 and TRBJ2-1; TRBD1 agrees at 7 bases. This material consisted of whole blood, taken at baseline. The TCR comes from an adult who was a healthcare worker with PCR-confirmed SARS-CoV-2 infection or an uninfected control (not recorded which). This chain's CDR3 is CACFEGTVNNEQFF. In DNA, the CDR3 is TGCGCCTGCTTTGAGGGGACAGTAAACAATGAGCAGTTCTTC.